Presented here are 12 T cell receptor beta chains from one specimen sequenced in a study of spatial heterogeneity in lung cancer. Stated time point: sample taken at primary tumor resection. Study-wide results and caveats: Mutation counts in tumors were tracked by counts of expanded intratumoral alpha and beta TCRs.

TCRdb re-derived calls from the 5' RACE reads in MiXCR, one entry per CDR3 protein. The table records about 16,000 distinct CDR3 sequences, 6% to 7.5% of them present only once. Antigens for these TCRs are unknown. The sequencing used lung tumor tissue, collected at surgery. The source of these receptors is a female donor with early-stage non-small cell lung cancer.

This clonotype is medium-sized (0.01 to 0.1%). The library was prepared for alpha chains; this beta chain is a stray read, so its frequency means little. The chain links TRBV15 to TRBJ1-5; possible D gene TRBD1, 5 bases. V shed 1 base and J shed 8 bases, with 15 bases lying between them. Germline V gene sequence: CDR1 LNHNV, CDR2 YYDKDF (reference sequence). CDR3 size: 15 residues. The CDR3 sequence: CATSRVGAEEKPQHF. CDR3 bases: TGTGCCACCAGCAGAGTAGGGGCAGAGGAGAAGCCCCAGCATTTT.

This clonotype was counted at least ten times. Because this beta chain is a stray read in a library intended to capture alpha chains, its abundance should not be given much weight. The chain joins TRBV5-6 to TRBJ2-1, with D possibly being TRBD2 (5 bases). The ends were cut back, 4 bases at V and 8 bases at J, with 10 bases in the middle. Germline loops: CDR1 SGHDT, CDR2 YYEEEE. The CDR3 runs to 12 residues. CDR3 nucleotides: TGTGCCAGCAGCCGAACTAGGCATGAGCAGTTCTTC. This sequence encodes CASSRTRHEQFF.

This clonotype was counted ten times or more. This beta chain represents an off-target read in a library built for alpha chains; its size is of limited meaning. The rearrangement links TRBV11-2 to TRBJ2-1; 7 bases match TRBD2. The CDR3 consists of 15 residues. V was pared by 9 bases and J by 9 bases, with 17 bases of the junction left unmatched. CDR1 is SGHAT and CDR2 is FQNNGV in the germline V gene. CDR3 sequence: CASLQSEAWGGEQFF. Written as DNA, the CDR3 is TGTGCCAGTCTTCAGTCTGAGGCATGGGGGGGTGAGCAGTTCTTC.

This clonotype was seen ten or more times. With the library built for alpha chains, this beta chain is off target and its frequency is not meaningful. V gene TRBV5-1 combines with J gene TRBJ2-3, with TRBD2 matching 10 bases. Germline V gene sequence: CDR1 SGHRS, CDR2 YFSETQ. The CDR3 spans 19 residues. After removal of 2 bases from V and 6 bases from J, the junction contained 18 bases not matched to a gene. CDR3 bases: TGCGCCAGCAGCTTTACCCTCATGGGGCTAGCGGGGGCAGCGGATACGCAGTATTTT. Protein sequence: CASSFTLMGLAGAADTQYF.

This clonotype was seen many times. Little can be read into the size of this beta chain, an off-target read in a library designed for alpha chains. The chain couples TRBV19 to TRBJ1-5, with D perhaps TRBD1 (5 bases). The CDR3 contains 14 residues. The V gene's germline CDR1 is LNHDA and CDR2 SQIVND (reference sequence). V was cut by 1 base and J by 8 bases, with 12 bases left in between. The CDR3: CASSIGRDDKPQHF. The CDR3 nucleotides read TGTGCCAGTAGTATAGGCCGGGACGACAAGCCCCAGCATTTT.

This clonotype came up many times. Found in a library prepared for alpha chains, this beta chain is an off-target read, and its abundance has little meaning. The chain links TRBV20-1 to TRBJ2-7; 8 positions match TRBD1. The CDR3 runs 15 residues. J lost 4 bases, V lost 3 bases, and 11 bases had no gene match. CDR1 and CDR2 from the germline V gene are DFQATT and SNEGSKA (reference sequence). CDR3 residues: CSASQGASRNYEQYF. Here the CDR3 DNA reads TGCAGTGCTAGTCAGGGGGCTAGCAGAAATTACGAGCAGTACTTC.

This clonotype appeared many times. The library was designed around alpha chains, so this beta chain is a stray read whose abundance carries little weight. CDR3 residues: CSARDRGESSYNSPLHF. The CDR3 DNA reads TGCAGTGCTAGAGATCGGGGAGAGAGCTCCTATAATTCACCCCTCCACTTT. The genes are TRBV20-1 and TRBJ1-6; no clear D. V lost 0 bases, J lost 0 bases, and 12 bases lay in between. This CDR3 contains 17 residues. Looked up from germline, CDR1 is DFQATT and CDR2 is SNEGSKA (reference sequence).

As regards this clonotype: Being off target in a library aimed at alpha chains, this beta chain has a size of little meaning. The chain has TRBV5-1 and TRBJ2-2; 8 bases are shared with TRBD2. V dropped 4 bases and J dropped 6; count of bases not matched to a gene: 5. Germline CDR1 and CDR2: SGHRS and YFSETQ. CDR3 length: 14 amino acids. The CDR3, as DNA: TGCGCCAGCAGCCCCGGGGGGGCCTCCGGGGAGCTGTTTTTT. It yields the protein CASSPGGASGELFF.

By share of the sample, this clonotype is medium-sized. Being off target in a library aimed at alpha chains, this beta chain has a size of little meaning. The chain employs TRBV12-3 or TRBV12-4 and TRBJ2-3; D perhaps matches TRBD1 (6 bases). V was clipped by 4 bases and J by 4 bases, with 9 bases between them. The CDR3 has 13 residues. CDR3 sequence (DNA): TGTGCCAGCAGTTCGGGACACCCAGATACGCAGTATTTT. Translating it yields CASSSGHPDTQYF.

As to this clonotype: Little can be read into the size of this beta chain, an off-target read in a library designed for alpha chains. The gene calls are TRBV20-1 and TRBJ2-3, with 12 nucleotides matching TRBD2. The length of the CDR3 is 17 residues. Trimming took 5 bases from V and 0 from J; bases not matched to a gene: 9. Germline values: CDR1 DFQATT, CDR2 SNEGSKA (reference sequence). CDR3 sequence reads: CSAAGLAGPPSTDTQYF. The CDR3 DNA follows: TGCAGTGCTGCTGGACTAGCGGGGCCACCGAGCACAGATACGCAGTATTTT.

This clonotype was picked up many times. This beta chain is an off-target read within a library intended for alpha chains, so its frequency means little. This chain connects TRBV6-4 to TRBJ2-3, with 9 bases aligning to TRBD2. With 2 bases clipped from V and 5 bases from J, the junction kept 2 bases outside the gene matches. Per the germline V gene, CDR1 is MRHNA and CDR2 is SNTAGT. The CDR3 contains 14 residues. The CDR3 region has the DNA TGTGCCAGCAGTGACGCGGGGGGGCGAGATACGCAGTATTTT. The encoded protein is CASSDAGGRDTQYF.

This clonotype was picked up many times. The library was built for alpha chains, so this beta chain is an off-target read and its size means little. The rearrangement links TRBV29-1 to TRBJ2-7, with 7 bases lining up with TRBD1. The trim removed 6 bases at V and 4 bases at J, leaving 9 bases unmatched. The CDR3 loop spans 13 amino acids. Germline CDR1 is SQVTM and CDR2 is ANQGSEA. CDR3 sequence reads: CSVRRGSSYEQYF. DNA for the CDR3: TGCAGCGTCCGCAGGGGGTCCTCTTACGAGCAGTACTTC.